This record covers a single TCR beta chain. The data belong to a study of T cells in Graves' hyperthyroidism and ophthalmopathy. Stable Graves' hyperthyroidism meant no ophthalmopathy progression within 18 months. Exclusion of a patient resulted from uncontrolled infection, other autoimmune disease, pregnancy or lactation. Each 10 ml fresh peripheral blood draw supplied the PBMCs. TCR beta CDR3 region amplification was performed from RNA transcripts. The HTBI primer set drove a first-round RT-PCR of the TCR CDR3. TCRdb fed the multiplex PCR reads into MiXCR, producing one record per CDR3 protein. The sample holds around 800,000 distinct CDR3 sequences; roughly 40% are singletons and the top ten take 7.5% to 9.5%. Germline V lookup: CDR1 MGHRA, CDR2 YSYEKL. The CDR3 is 15 residues long. With 1 base clipped from V and 6 bases from J, the junction kept 7 bases outside the gene matches.

The source of this sequence is a man between 18 and 29 years old with Graves' hyperthyroidism. The genes are TRBV4-1 and TRBJ2-7; 9 bases line up with TRBD2. Sequencing was carried out using blood. Here the CDR3 DNA reads TGCGCCAGCAGCCAAGGCGGTAGCGGGGGAATCGAGCAGTACTTC. Translating it yields CASSQGGSGGIEQYF.